The entry below describes one T cell receptor (beta chain). Its antigen is currently unknown. These data come from a study of shared clonotypes between healthy human individuals. Study outcomes and limitations: Among donors, the sharing of clonotypes was expected to be influenced by sequencing depth. Generation of non-shared clonotypes was less probable than generation of clonotypes shared by all four donors.

Germline V lookup: CDR1 MDHEN, CDR2 SYDVKM. The CDR3 has 16 amino acids. With 1 base removed from V and 6 bases from J, the gap between germline ends came to 18 bases. The authors distributed each subset's genomic DNA evenly over several immunoSEQ plates. Here immunoSEQ multiplex PCR was the method, and the copy in TCRdb shows in-frame clones only, minus some. The sample contains about 1 million clones, about 80% of which appear only once. The chain combines TRBV28 with TRBJ1-1; weak D call: TRBD1 (5 bases). This clonotype originated in a young man in good health. The source material was memory CD4+ T cells sorted from blood. Subset reported: CD45RA-negative fraction. The CDR3: CASSLYKGDGGAEAFF. CDR3 coding DNA: TGTGCCAGCAGTTTATATAAAGGGGACGGGGGTGCTGAAGCTTTCTTT.